Presented here are 30 T cell receptor beta chains from one specimen sequenced in a study of CD8+CD57+ T cells in acquired aplastic anemia. Genomic DNA templated the TCR beta VDJ and CDR3 profiling. From the reads, TCRdb called clonotypes with MiXCR, one entry per CDR3 protein. Here the sample spans about 220,000 distinct CDR3 sequences, roughly 35% being singletons. Sequencing input: sorted CD4+, CD8+, or CD8+CD57+ T cells (not recorded which) from PBMCs. Receptors originate from a human donor in good health, serving as a control.

This clonotype was recorded at least ten times. The chain couples TRBV19 to TRBJ2-1; TRBD2 might be the D (7 bases). Germline assignment: CDR1 LNHDA and CDR2 SQIVND (reference sequence). Trimming left V 7 bases short and J 5 bases short, with 18 bases between. CDR3 length: 15 residues. As DNA, the CDR3 is TGTGCCAGTAAGACGGGGGGCCACCCAAACAATGAGCAGTTCTTC. Translated: CASKTGGHPNNEQFF.

With regard to this clonotype: The junction does not match germline at one end; this may be a read error. In DNA, the CDR3 is TGTGCCAGTAGTTCTTCCGGGGGCGGCCAGCACCAGCATTTT. It is translated as CASSSSGGGQHQHF. The chain joins TRBV19 to TRBJ1-5; D possibly corresponds to TRBD1 (6 bases). This CDR3 spans 14 amino acids. Germline V gene sequence: CDR1 LNHDA, CDR2 SQIVND (reference sequence). The entire variable domain, with the rest obtained from reference TRBV19 and TRBJ1-5, is as follows: DGGITQSPKYLFRKEGQNVTLSCEQNLNHDAMYWYRQDPGQGLRLIYYSQIVNDFQKGDIAEGYSVSREKKESFPLTVTSAQKNPTAFYLCASSSSGGGQHQHFGDGTRLSIL.

This clonotype was counted only a few times. The chain joins TRBV13 to TRBJ2-7, with TRBD1 matching 10 bases. The CDR3 has 19 residues. The V and J ends lost 3 bases and 3 bases, in that order; junction bases with no gene match: 17. In germline, CDR1 is PRHDT, CDR2 FYEKMQ (reference sequence). CDR3 in amino acids: CASSFRGLVSDRGSYEQYF. For the CDR3, the DNA is TGTGCCAGCAGCTTTAGAGGCCTGGTATCGGACAGGGGGAGCTACGAGCAGTACTTC.

The rearrangement joins TRBV12-3 or TRBV12-4 to TRBJ2-4; D is tentatively TRBD1 or TRBD2 (5 bases each). V was trimmed by 3 bases and J by 4 bases, leaving 13 bases between them. The CDR3 consists of 15 residues. This chain's CDR3 is CASSFSWGSKNIQYF. CDR3 coding DNA: TGTGCCAGCAGTTTTAGTTGGGGGAGTAAAAACATTCAGTACTTC.

In this sample, this clonotype turned up a few times. The gene calls are TRBV20-1 and TRBJ2-7, with TRBD1 identical over 9 bases. V shed 1 base, J shed 4 bases, and the junction held 17 bases outside the gene matches. The germline CDR1 and CDR2 sequences are DFQATT and SNEGSKA (reference sequence). The CDR3 totals 18 residues. DNA of the CDR3: TGCAGTGCTAGAGGTCCCCCCAGAGCGGGGACAGGGTCGTACGAGCAGTACTTC. It yields the protein CSARGPPRAGTGSYEQYF.

Ten or more counts support this clonotype. The V and J genes are TRBV24-1 and TRBJ2-3; 7 nucleotides agree with TRBD2. Losses at the gene ends were 6 bases for V and 0 bases for J; bases not matched to a gene: 2. The germline CDR1 and CDR2 sequences are KGHDR and SFDVKD. This CDR3 spans 14 amino acids. In nucleotides, the CDR3 is TGTGCCACCAGTCTAGCGGCTAGCACAGATACGCAGTATTTT. Its protein product is CATSLAASTDTQYF.

There are many counts of this clonotype. V gene TRBV29-1 combines with J gene TRBJ1-1; D gene ambiguous. The V gene lost 6 bases and the J gene lost 2 bases, with 10 bases spanning the gap. CDR1 and CDR2 (germline): SQVTM, ANQGSEA. CDR3 size: 12 residues. The CDR3 is CSVRPTNTEAFF. The CDR3 nucleotides are TGCAGCGTCAGACCGACCAACACTGAAGCTTTCTTT.

V gene TRBV20-1 combines with J gene TRBJ2-7, with D tentatively TRBD1 (7 bases). Trimming stripped 8 bases from V and 2 bases from J, with 16 bases between. Germline V CDR1 and CDR2: DFQATT, SNEGSKA (reference sequence). The CDR3 is 13 amino acids. The CDR3: CSSAGTAAYEQYF. The CDR3 region has the DNA TGCAGTTCGGCGGGGACAGCGGCCTACGAGCAGTACTTC.

The rearrangement uses TRBV10-1 and TRBJ2-3, with a weak D call TRBD1 (8 bases). Trimming shortened V by 8 bases and J by 4 bases, and 19 bases separated the two germline ends. Germline V lookup: CDR1 WNHNN, CDR2 SYGVQD (reference sequence). This CDR3 spans 15 amino acids. CDR3 nucleotides: TGCGCCAGCGTGGGAACAGGGGGGGTTTCAGATACGCAGTATTTT. Its protein product is CASVGTGGVSDTQYF.

The gene calls are TRBV7-2 and TRBJ2-3; a possible D gene is TRBD1 (6 bases). Trimming cost V 8 bases and J 1 base, with 13 bases left between them. The CDR3 totals 14 residues. Germline values: CDR1 SGHTA, CDR2 FQGNSA. CDR3 amino acids: CASLVAGGTDTQYF. In DNA form, the CDR3 reads TGTGCCAGCTTGGTCGCAGGGGGCACAGATACGCAGTATTTT.

In nucleotides, the CDR3 is TGTGCCAGTAGTCCCCAGGGGTTAGGGTATGGCTACACCTTC. Amino acid sequence: CASSPQGLGYGYTF. The chain combines TRBV19 with TRBJ1-2, with a tentative D call TRBD1 (6 bases). The CDR3 is 14 amino acids. V was clipped by 5 bases and J by 5 bases, with 15 bases between them. Germline assignment: CDR1 LNHDA and CDR2 SQIVND (reference sequence).

Ten or more counts support this clonotype. The chain recombines TRBV12-3 or TRBV12-4 with TRBJ1-2, with 7 positions matching TRBD1. Trimming at V came to 6 bases and at J to 7 bases, leaving 11 bases not matched to a gene. There are 14 residues in the CDR3. The CDR3 DNA is TGTGCCAGCAGCCAGACAGGGTTGCTTTCTGGCTACACCTTC. Translation gives CASSQTGLLSGYTF.

The chain employs TRBV5-1 and TRBJ2-3, with TRBD2 matching over 7 bases. The germline V gene encodes CDR1 SGHRS and CDR2 YFSETQ. CDR3 length: 15 residues. Germline trimming cut 1 base from V and 5 bases from J; bases unmatched to any gene: 7. Written as DNA, the CDR3 is TGCGCCAGCAGCTTGTCGGCGGGAGTGGAAGATACGCAGTATTTT. This encodes CASSLSAGVEDTQYF.

This clonotype came up many times. The chain uses TRBV7-2 and TRBJ1-5; the D gene is possibly TRBD1 (5 bases). The CDR3 spans 16 residues. Germline loops: CDR1 SGHTA, CDR2 FQGNSA. Between the trimmed V and J ends, which lost 3 bases and 9 bases, there was a span of 21 bases. CDR3 sequence (DNA): TGTGCCAGCAGCTTTGGGGCACAACAACTAGGTCGGCCCCAGCATTTT. Translated: CASSFGAQQLGRPQHF.

This clonotype has a count of ten or more. The gene calls are TRBV9 and TRBJ1-6; D not certain. Trimming removed 2 bases from V and 0 bases from J, with 6 bases in between. The CDR3 consists of 15 residues. Germline CDR1 SGDLS, CDR2 YYNGEE. The CDR3 is CASSVSSSYNSPLHF. In nucleotides, the CDR3 is TGTGCCAGCAGCGTTAGTAGCTCCTATAATTCACCCCTCCACTTT.

This clonotype was observed at least ten times. The rearrangement links TRBV5-1 to TRBJ2-6; D gene unclear. This CDR3 spans 15 amino acids. V lost 2 bases to trimming and J lost 0 bases, with 6 bases between them. Germline V lookup: CDR1 SGHRS, CDR2 YFSETQ. CDR3 protein: CASSLQPSGANVLTF. The CDR3 bases are TGCGCCAGCAGCTTACAGCCCTCTGGGGCCAACGTCCTGACTTTC.

The chain joins TRBV19 to TRBJ2-2, with D unresolved. Trimming shortened V by 8 bases and J by 7 bases, and 14 bases separated the two germline ends. Germline assignment: CDR1 LNHDA and CDR2 SQIVND (reference sequence). The CDR3 is 13 residues long. As DNA, the CDR3 is TGTGCCAGTGAGAAGATGCAGAACGGGGAGCTGTTTTTT. This gives the protein CASEKMQNGELFF. The whole variable domain, remainder taken from reference TRBV19 and TRBJ2-2, is DGGITQSPKYLFRKEGQNVTLSCEQNLNHDAMYWYRQDPGQGLRLIYYSQIVNDFQKGDIAEGYSVSREKKESFPLTVTSAQKNPTAFYLCASEKMQNGELFFGEGSRLTVL.

This clonotype has ten or more counts. The J gene is TRBJ2-7, the V gene TRBV12-3 or TRBV12-4; 11 nucleotides match TRBD2. V lost 5 bases, J lost 2 bases, and 5 bases stayed unmatched. The CDR3 has 15 residues. The CDR3 region has the DNA TGTGCCAGCAGTACAAGACTAGCGGGGACCTACGAGCAGTACTTC. Translating it yields CASSTRLAGTYEQYF.

This clonotype was counted many times. V and J are TRBV20-1 and TRBJ2-7; 11 bases line up with TRBD1. V lost 8 bases, J lost 4 bases, and 7 bases stayed unmatched. In germline, CDR1 is DFQATT, CDR2 SNEGSKA (reference sequence). The CDR3 is 13 residues long. CDR3 in amino acids: CSMRDRGGYEQYF. The DNA of the CDR3 is TGCAGTATGAGGGACAGGGGGGGTTACGAGCAGTACTTC.

This clonotype came up a few times. The rearrangement uses TRBV3-1 and TRBJ2-7; 11 nucleotides agree with TRBD2. Per germline, CDR1 LGHDT and CDR2 YNNKEL (reference sequence). V shed 3 bases, J shed 2 bases, and the junction held 6 bases outside the gene matches. The CDR3 has 16 residues. CDR3 DNA sequence: TGTGCCAGCAGCCAGCCTAGCGGGAGGACTCCCTACGAGCAGTACTTC. Its translation: CASSQPSGRTPYEQYF.

The genes are TRBV12-3 or TRBV12-4 and TRBJ2-3; D not resolved. Trimming took 2 bases from V and 9 from J, leaving 12 bases between them. This CDR3 has 13 residues. As DNA, the CDR3 is TGTGCCAGCAGTTTATCTCTTATCGTAACGCAGTATTTT. It translates to CASSLSLIVTQYF.

V gene TRBV10-1 combines with J gene TRBJ2-7, with 8 bases fitting TRBD1. Germline V gene data show CDR1 as WNHNN and CDR2 as SYGVQD (reference sequence). The CDR3 extends over 13 amino acids. This CDR3 is CATGQGLTYEQYV. CDR3 sequence (DNA): TGTGCCACCGGACAGGGACTTACCTACGAGCAGTACGTC.

This clonotype has a count of ten or more. The CDR3 DNA sequence: TGCAGCGCAAGCCAGGCGGACACTGAAGCTTTCTTT. The encoded protein is CSASQADTEAFF. The V and J genes are TRBV29-1 and TRBJ1-1; no firm D call. The germline V and J ends were trimmed by 7 bases and 3 bases, with 12 bases remaining between them. CDR1 and CDR2 (germline): SQVTM, ANQGSEA. This CDR3 is built from 12 residues.

Of note for this clonotype: One junction end disagrees with the germline gene, perhaps due to a read error. This sequence joins TRBV10-1 and TRBJ2-1; 8 bases fit TRBD2. The germline CDR1 and CDR2 sequences are WNHNN and SYGVQD (reference sequence). The CDR3 runs 12 residues. CDR3 sequence (DNA): TGCGCCAGCAGTGAGCCGGGGGGGCCGAAGCTCTTC. Protein product: CASSEPGGPKLF.

Remarks on this clonotype: With a much larger clone just one base away, this may be a read error. CDR3 nucleotides: TGTGCCAGCGCCTTGCGGGGCTGGACTCGAGAGACCCAGTACTTC. Amino acid sequence: CASALRGWTRETQYF. This chain joins TRBV7-9 and TRBJ2-5; weak D call: TRBD2 (6 bases). This CDR3 has 15 amino acids. The V end was cut by 8 bases, the J end by 4 bases, with 20 bases between. Germline V lookup: CDR1 SEHNR, CDR2 FQNEAQ (reference sequence). Full variable domain (outside the CDR3, taken from reference TRBV7-9 and TRBJ2-5): DTGVSQNPRHKITKRGQNVTFRCDPISEHNRLYWYRQTLGQGPEFLTYFQNEAQLEKSRLLSDRFSAERPKGSFSTLEIQRTEQGDSAMYLCASALRGWTRETQYFGPGTRLLVL.

There are many counts of this clonotype. The gene calls are TRBV29-1 and TRBJ2-5; the D is unclear. V lost 3 bases, J lost 4 bases, and 12 bases lay in between. The CDR3 covers 13 residues. CDR1 is SQVTM, CDR2 ANQGSEA, per germline. The CDR3 loop is CSVEVPGGETQYF. The CDR3 DNA is TGCAGCGTTGAGGTCCCGGGTGGAGAGACCCAGTACTTC.

The chain is built from TRBV6-5 and TRBJ2-1; 9 bases map to TRBD1. J lost 3 bases, V lost 2 bases, and 2 bases had no gene match. The CDR3 runs 15 residues. Germline loops: CDR1 MNHEY, CDR2 SVGAGI. The CDR3 loop is CASSYEGQGYNEQFF. The DNA for the CDR3 is TGTGCCAGCAGTTACGAGGGACAGGGCTACAATGAGCAGTTCTTC.

The chain uses TRBV10-3 and TRBJ1-1; perhaps TRBD1 as D (6 bases). V was clipped by 10 bases and J by 3 bases, with 18 bases between them. This CDR3 has 14 residues. CDR1 is ENHRY and CDR2 is SYGVKD in the germline V gene. DNA of the CDR3: TGTGCCACGGGGCAGGGGAGATGGGACACTGAAGCTTTCTTT. Translation: CATGQGRWDTEAFF.

The chain uses TRBV5-1 and TRBJ2-5; D gene uncertain. TRBJ2-1 explains the end of the DNA better; the J call may be wrong. The CDR3 runs to 12 residues. Per germline, CDR1 SGHRS and CDR2 YFSETQ. CDR3 amino acids: CASSDNSIEQFF. In DNA form, the CDR3 reads TGCGCCAGCAGCGATAACAGTATTGAGCAGTTCTTC.

The rearrangement uses TRBV11-2 and TRBJ1-1; no clear D. V was trimmed by 2 bases and J by 2 bases, leaving 18 bases between them. The CDR3 spans 17 residues. Germline V CDR1 and CDR2: SGHAT, FQNNGV. The CDR3 loop reads CASSLIKLSVTNTEAFF. The DNA of the CDR3 is TGTGCCAGCAGCTTAATTAAACTTAGCGTAACCAACACTGAAGCTTTCTTT.